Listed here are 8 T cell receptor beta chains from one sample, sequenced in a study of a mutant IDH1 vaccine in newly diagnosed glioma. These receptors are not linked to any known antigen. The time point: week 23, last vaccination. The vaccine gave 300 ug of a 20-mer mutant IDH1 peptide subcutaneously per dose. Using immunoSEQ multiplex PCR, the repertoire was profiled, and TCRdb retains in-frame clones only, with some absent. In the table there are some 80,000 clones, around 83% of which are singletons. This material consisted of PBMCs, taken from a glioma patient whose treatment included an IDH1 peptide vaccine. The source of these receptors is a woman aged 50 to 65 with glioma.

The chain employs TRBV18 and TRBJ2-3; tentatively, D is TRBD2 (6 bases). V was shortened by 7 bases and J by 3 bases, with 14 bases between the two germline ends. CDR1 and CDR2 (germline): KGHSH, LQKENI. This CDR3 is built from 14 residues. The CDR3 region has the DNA TGTGCCAGCTGGGGACTTCGTGGGACAGATACGCAGTATTTT. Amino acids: CASWGLRGTDTQYF.

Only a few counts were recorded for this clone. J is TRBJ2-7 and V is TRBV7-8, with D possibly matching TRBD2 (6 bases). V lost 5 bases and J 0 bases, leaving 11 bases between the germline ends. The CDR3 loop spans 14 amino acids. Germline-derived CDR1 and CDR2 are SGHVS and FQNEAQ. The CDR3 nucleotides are TGTGCCAGCAGCCGAGGGACTGACTCCTACGAGCAGTACTTC. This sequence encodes CASSRGTDSYEQYF.

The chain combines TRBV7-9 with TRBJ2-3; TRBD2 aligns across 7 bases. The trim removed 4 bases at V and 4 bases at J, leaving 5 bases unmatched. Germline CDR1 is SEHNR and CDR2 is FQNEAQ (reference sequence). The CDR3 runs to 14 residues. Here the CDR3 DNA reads TGTGCCAGCAGCTCAGCGGGACTTCCAGATACGCAGTATTTT. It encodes CASSSAGLPDTQYF. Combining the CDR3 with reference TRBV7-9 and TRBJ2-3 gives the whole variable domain DTGVSQNPRHKITKRGQNVTFRCDPISEHNRLYWYRQTLGQGPEFLTYFQNEAQLEKSRLLSDRFSAERPKGSFSTLEIQRTEQGDSAMYLCASSSAGLPDTQYFGPGTRLTVL.

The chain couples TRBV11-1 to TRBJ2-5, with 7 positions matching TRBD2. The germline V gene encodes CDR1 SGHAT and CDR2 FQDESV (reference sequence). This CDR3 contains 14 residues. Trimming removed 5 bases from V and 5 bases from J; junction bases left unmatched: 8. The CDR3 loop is CASSPMLAVETQYF. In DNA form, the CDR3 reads TGTGCCAGCAGCCCCATGCTAGCGGTCGAGACCCAGTACTTC.

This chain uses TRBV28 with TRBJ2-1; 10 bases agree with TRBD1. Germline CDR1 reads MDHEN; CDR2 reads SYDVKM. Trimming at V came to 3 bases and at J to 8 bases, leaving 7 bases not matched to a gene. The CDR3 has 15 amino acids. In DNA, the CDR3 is TGTGCCAGCAGTTTGTATGGGACAGGGGTACATGAGCAGTTCTTC. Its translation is CASSLYGTGVHEQFF.

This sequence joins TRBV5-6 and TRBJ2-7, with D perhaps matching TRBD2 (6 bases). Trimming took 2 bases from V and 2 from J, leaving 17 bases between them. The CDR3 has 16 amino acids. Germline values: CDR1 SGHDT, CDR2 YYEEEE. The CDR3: CASSFKAMGGTYEQYF. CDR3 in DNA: TGTGCCAGCAGCTTTAAAGCGATGGGGGGAACCTACGAGCAGTACTTC.

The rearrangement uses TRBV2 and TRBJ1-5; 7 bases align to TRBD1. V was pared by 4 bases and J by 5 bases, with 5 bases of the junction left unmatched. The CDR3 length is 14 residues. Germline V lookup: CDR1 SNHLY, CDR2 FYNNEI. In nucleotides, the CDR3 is TGTGCCAGCAGTGGCAGGGGGGGGTATCAGCCCCAGCATTTT. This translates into CASSGRGGYQPQHF.

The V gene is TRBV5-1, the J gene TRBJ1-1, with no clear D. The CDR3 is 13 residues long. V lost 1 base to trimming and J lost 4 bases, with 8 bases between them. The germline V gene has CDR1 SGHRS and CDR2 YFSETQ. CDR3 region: CASSLTVGTEAFF. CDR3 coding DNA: TGCGCCAGCAGCTTGACAGTAGGCACTGAAGCTTTCTTT. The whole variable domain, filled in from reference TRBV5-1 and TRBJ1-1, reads KAGVTQTPRYLIKTRGQQVTLSCSPISGHRSVSWYQQTPGQGLQFLFEYFSETQRNKGNFPGRFSGRQFSNSRSEMNVSTLELGDSALYLCASSLTVGTEAFFGQGTRLTVV.